These T cell receptor beta chains were read from a single sample in a study of human T cells and chemical hapten exposure. TCRdb independently ran MiXCR on the RACE reads; one entry per CDR3 protein. The sample has roughly 100,000 distinct CDR3 sequences; around 35% are singletons. Here the sequenced sample was whole blood, taken in connection with sensitization to the hapten diphenylcyclopropenone (DPC). These receptor sequences come from a man in his forties or fifties with alopecia areata. Some clones in this sample may be carry-over from other donors' samples. CDR3s include the opening cysteine and the closing phenylalanine or tryptophan.

TRBV11-3	TRBJ2-1	CASSFSRGGNEQFF
TRBV7-9	TRBJ2-3	CASSGRDRGSDTQYF
TRBV28	TRBJ1-1	CASSLLKGGYTEAFF
TRBV7-8	TRBJ2-1	CASSPGTPESEQFF
TRBV24-1	TRBJ2-1	CATSDTPGTGDHNEQFF
TRBV25-1	TRBJ2-3	CASSDPLREYTDTQYF
TRBV12-3/TRBV12-4	TRBJ2-1	CASSLIAGVTYNEQFF
TRBV28	TRBJ1-2	CASTAQGRIYGYTF
TRBV6-2/TRBV6-3	TRBJ2-7	CASSYPTGSSYEQYF
TRBV7-2	TRBJ2-3	CASSLQGASDTQYF
TRBV4-1	TRBJ2-1	CASSLTSGDYNEQFF
TRBV5-1	TRBJ2-5	CASSFLRSGGETQYF
TRBV20-1	TRBJ2-2	CSARAPGTRYTGELFF
TRBV18	TRBJ1-6	CASSRTEVDSPLHF
TRBV12-3/TRBV12-4	TRBJ2-2	CASSLDRGPTGELFF
TRBV12-3/TRBV12-4	TRBJ2-1	CASVFSGSRSYNEQFF
TRBV30	TRBJ2-1	CAWSVRSRRGYEQFF
TRBV5-1	TRBJ2-5	CASSLVGGYETQYF
TRBV6-2/TRBV6-3	TRBJ2-1	CASSYLLAGVGEQFF
TRBV2	TRBJ2-1	CASSLGWEQFF
TRBV6-5	TRBJ1-6	CASSSRDPGSPLHF
TRBV2	TRBJ1-2	CASKYLNYGYTF
TRBV7-6	TRBJ1-6	CASSRDTYNSPLHF
TRBV12-3/TRBV12-4	TRBJ1-5	CASTQDSSNQPQHF
TRBV18	TRBJ2-3	CASSVLAGGPTDTQYF
TRBV12-3/TRBV12-4	TRBJ2-5	CASSYRREKTQYF
TRBV18	TRBJ2-7	CASSLMNTPGSTGEQYF
TRBV7-2	TRBJ1-5	CASSFESGGNQPQHF
TRBV20-1	TRBJ2-3	CSGQGARDTQYF
TRBV20-1	TRBJ2-5	CSASRNVQETQYF
TRBV6-5	TRBJ1-2	CASSHGQTYGYTF
TRBV2	TRBJ2-1	CASLTGNAHNEQFF
TRBV7-2	TRBJ2-7	CASSLWTSGSYEQYF
TRBV28	TRBJ2-7	CASSLGSLYEQYF
TRBV7-3	TRBJ2-1	CASSPNSLGGEQFF
TRBV6-1	TRBJ2-3	CASSGQRAGEADTQYF
TRBV20-1	TRBJ1-5	CSARYAGVHQPQHF
TRBV28	TRBJ2-6	CASRGQRSSGANVLTF
TRBV28	TRBJ1-4	CASSQGSREKLFF
TRBV27	TRBJ2-5	CASSFRLAGGPNGVDETQYF
TRBV27	TRBJ2-5	CASGMSRLQETQYF
TRBV29-1	TRBJ2-2	CSVRTSGTGELFF
TRBV28	TRBJ2-1	CASSPGVAGYDEQFF
TRBV12-3/TRBV12-4	TRBJ2-3	CASSDGADTQYF
TRBV4-2	TRBJ1-1	CASSQGDDSGTEAFF